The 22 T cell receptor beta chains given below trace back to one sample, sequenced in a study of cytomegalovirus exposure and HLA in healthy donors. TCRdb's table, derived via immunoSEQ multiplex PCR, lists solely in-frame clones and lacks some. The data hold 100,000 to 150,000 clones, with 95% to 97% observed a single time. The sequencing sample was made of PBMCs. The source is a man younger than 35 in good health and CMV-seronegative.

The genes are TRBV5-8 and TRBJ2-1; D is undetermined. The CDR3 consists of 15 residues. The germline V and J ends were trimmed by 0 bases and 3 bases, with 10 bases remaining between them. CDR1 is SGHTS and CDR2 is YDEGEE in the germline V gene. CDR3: CASSLGVRLYNEQFF. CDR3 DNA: TGTGCCAGCAGCTTGGGGGTGCGGCTCTACAATGAGCAGTTCTTC.

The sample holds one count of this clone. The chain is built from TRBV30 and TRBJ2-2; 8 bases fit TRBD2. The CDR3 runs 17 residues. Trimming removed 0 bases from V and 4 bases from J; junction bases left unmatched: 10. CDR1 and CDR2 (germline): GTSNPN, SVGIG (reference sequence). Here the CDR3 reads CAWSVRRAGAPTGELFF. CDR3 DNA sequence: TGTGCCTGGAGTGTACGTAGAGCGGGGGCGCCCACCGGGGAGCTGTTTTTT. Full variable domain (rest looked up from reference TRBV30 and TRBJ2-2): SQTIHQWPATLVQPVGSPLSLECTVEGTSNPNLYWYRQAAGRGLQLLFYSVGIGQISSEVPQNLSASRPQDRQFILSSKKLLLSDSGFYLCAWSVRRAGAPTGELFFGEGSRLTVL.

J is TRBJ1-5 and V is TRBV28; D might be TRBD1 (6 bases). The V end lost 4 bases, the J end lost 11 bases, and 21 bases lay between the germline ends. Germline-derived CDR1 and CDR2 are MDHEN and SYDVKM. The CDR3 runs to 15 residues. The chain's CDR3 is CASSSTGTPLIAQHF. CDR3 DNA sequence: TGTGCCAGCAGTTCAACCGGGACACCCTTAATAGCCCAGCATTTT.

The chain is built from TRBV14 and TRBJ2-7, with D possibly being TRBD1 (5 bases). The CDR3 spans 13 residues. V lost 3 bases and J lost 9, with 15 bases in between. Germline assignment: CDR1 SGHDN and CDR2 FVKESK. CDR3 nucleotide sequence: TGTGCCAGCAGCCATGACCTCCAGGGTCGGCAGTACTTC. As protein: CASSHDLQGRQYF. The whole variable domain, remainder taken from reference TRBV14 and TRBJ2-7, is EAGVTQFPSHSVIEKGQTVTLRCDPISGHDNLYWYRRVMGKEIKFLLHFVKESKQDESGMPNNRFLAERTGGTYSTLKVQPAELEDSGVYFCASSHDLQGRQYFGPGTRLTVT.

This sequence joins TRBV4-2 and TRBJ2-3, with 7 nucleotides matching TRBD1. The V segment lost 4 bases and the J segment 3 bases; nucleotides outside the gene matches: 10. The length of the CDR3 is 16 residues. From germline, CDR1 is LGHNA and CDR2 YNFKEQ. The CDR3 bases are TGTGCCAGCAGCCTGTACAGGGGAATGGGGACAGATACGCAGTATTTT. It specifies CASSLYRGMGTDTQYF.

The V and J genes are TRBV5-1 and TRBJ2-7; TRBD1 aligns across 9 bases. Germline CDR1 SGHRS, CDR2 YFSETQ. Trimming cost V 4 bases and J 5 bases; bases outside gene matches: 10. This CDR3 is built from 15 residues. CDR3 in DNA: TGCGCCAGCAGCGCTCCGGGACAGGGCCCCCACGAGCAGTACTTC. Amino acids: CASSAPGQGPHEQYF. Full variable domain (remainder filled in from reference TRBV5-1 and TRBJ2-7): KAGVTQTPRYLIKTRGQQVTLSCSPISGHRSVSWYQQTPGQGLQFLFEYFSETQRNKGNFPGRFSGRQFSNSRSEMNVSTLELGDSALYLCASSAPGQGPHEQYFGPGTRLTVT.

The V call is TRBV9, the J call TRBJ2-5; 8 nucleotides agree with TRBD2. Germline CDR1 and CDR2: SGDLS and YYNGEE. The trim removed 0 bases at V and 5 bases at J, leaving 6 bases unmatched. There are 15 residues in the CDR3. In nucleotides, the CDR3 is TGTGCCAGCAGCGTAGTTGGTAGCGGGATTGAGACCCAGTACTTC. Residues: CASSVVGSGIETQYF.

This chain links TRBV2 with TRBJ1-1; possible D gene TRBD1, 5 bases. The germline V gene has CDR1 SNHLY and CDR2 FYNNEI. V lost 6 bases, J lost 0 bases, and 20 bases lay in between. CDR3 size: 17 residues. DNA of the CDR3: TGTGCCAGCAGCGCCGACGAACAGGTCACCCTGAACACTGAAGCTTTCTTT. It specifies CASSADEQVTLNTEAFF.

CDR3 coding DNA: TGTGCCAGCAGTAGGGACAGGGGAAGCACAGATACGCAGTATTTT. It yields the protein CASSRDRGSTDTQYF. The genes are TRBV6-5 and TRBJ2-3; 10 bases line up with TRBD1. The germline V gene has CDR1 MNHEY and CDR2 SVGAGI. Trimming removed 5 bases from V and 0 bases from J; junction bases left unmatched: 2. CDR3 length equals 15 residues.

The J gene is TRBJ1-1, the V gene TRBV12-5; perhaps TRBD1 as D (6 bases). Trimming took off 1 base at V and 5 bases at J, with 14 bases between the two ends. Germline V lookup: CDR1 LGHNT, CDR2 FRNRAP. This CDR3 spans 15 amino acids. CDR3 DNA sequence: TGTGCTAGTGGTTTGGGGCAGGGGTGGGGTACTGAAGCTTTCTTT. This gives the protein CASGLGQGWGTEAFF.

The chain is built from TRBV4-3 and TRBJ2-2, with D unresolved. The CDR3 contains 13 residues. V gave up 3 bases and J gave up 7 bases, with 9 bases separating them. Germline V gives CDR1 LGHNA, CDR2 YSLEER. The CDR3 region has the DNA TGCGCCAGCAGCCAGACTGTGGGCGGGGAGCTGTTTTTT. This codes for CASSQTVGGELFF.

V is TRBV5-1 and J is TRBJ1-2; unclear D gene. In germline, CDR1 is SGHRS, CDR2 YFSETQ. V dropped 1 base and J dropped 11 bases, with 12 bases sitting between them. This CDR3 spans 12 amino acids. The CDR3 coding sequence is TGCGCCAGCAGCTTGTTCGGGGAGTCTTACACCTTC. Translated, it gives CASSLFGESYTF. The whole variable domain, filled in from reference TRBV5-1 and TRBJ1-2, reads KAGVTQTPRYLIKTRGQQVTLSCSPISGHRSVSWYQQTPGQGLQFLFEYFSETQRNKGNFPGRFSGRQFSNSRSEMNVSTLELGDSALYLCASSLFGESYTFGSGTRLTVV.

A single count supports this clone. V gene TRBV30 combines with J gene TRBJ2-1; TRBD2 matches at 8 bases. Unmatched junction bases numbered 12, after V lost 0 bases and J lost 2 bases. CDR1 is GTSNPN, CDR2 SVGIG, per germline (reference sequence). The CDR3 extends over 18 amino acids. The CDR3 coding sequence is TGTGCCTGGAGTGTATTCCCGCCGGCGGGAGGAACCTACAATGAGCAGTTCTTC. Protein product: CAWSVFPPAGGTYNEQFF.

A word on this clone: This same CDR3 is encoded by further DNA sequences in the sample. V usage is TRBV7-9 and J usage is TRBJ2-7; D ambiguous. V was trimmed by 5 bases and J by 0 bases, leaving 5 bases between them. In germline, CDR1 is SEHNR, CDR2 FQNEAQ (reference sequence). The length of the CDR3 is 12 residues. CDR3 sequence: CASSPSSYEQYF. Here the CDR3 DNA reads TGTGCCAGCAGCCCATCCTCCTACGAGCAGTACTTC.

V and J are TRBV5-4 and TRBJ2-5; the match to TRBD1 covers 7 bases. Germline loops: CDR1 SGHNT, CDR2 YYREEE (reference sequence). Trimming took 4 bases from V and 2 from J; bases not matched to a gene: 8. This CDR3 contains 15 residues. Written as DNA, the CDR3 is TGTGCCAGCAGCCGACAGGGCGACTGGCAAGAGACCCAGTACTTC. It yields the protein CASSRQGDWQETQYF.

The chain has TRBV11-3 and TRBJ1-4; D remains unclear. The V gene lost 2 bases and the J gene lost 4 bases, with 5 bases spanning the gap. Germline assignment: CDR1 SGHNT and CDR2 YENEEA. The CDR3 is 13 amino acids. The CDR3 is CASSLPHNEKLFF. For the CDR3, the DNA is TGTGCCAGCAGCTTACCCCATAATGAAAAACTGTTTTTT.

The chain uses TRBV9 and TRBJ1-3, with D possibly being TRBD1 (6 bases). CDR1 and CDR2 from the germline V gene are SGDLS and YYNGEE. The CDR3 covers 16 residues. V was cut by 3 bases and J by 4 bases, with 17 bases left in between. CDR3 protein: CASSGHRVESGNTIYF. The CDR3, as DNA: TGTGCCAGCAGCGGCCACAGGGTTGAGTCCGGAAACACCATATATTTT.

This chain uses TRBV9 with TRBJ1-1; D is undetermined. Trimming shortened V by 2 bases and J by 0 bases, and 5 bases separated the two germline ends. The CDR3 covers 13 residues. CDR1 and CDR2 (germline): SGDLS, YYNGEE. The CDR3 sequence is CASSVVLNTEAFF. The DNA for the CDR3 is TGTGCCAGCAGCGTCGTATTGAACACTGAAGCTTTCTTT.

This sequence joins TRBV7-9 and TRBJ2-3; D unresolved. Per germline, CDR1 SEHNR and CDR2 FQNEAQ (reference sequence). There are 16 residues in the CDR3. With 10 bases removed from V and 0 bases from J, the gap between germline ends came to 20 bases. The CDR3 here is CATPENGSTSTDTQYF. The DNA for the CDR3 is TGTGCCACCCCGGAGAACGGCTCCACTAGCACAGATACGCAGTATTTT.

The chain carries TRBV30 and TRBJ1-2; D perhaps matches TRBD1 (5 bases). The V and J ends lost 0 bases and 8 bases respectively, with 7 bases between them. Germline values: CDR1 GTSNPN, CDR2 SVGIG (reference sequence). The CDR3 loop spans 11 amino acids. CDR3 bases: TGTGCCTGGAGTGTGGGACTGGGCTACACCTTC. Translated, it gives CAWSVGLGYTF.

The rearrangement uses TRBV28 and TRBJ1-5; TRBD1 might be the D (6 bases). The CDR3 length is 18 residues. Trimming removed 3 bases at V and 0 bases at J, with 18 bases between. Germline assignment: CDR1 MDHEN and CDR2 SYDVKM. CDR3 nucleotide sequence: TGTGCCAGCAGTTTGCATACAGGGATTGGGTATAGCAATCAGCCCCAGCATTTT. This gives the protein CASSLHTGIGYSNQPQHF. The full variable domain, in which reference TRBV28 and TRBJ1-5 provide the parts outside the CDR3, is DVKVTQSSRYLVKRTGEKVFLECVQDMDHENMFWYRQDPGLGLRLIYFSYDVKMKEKGDIPEGYSVSREKKERFSLILESASTNQTSMYLCASSLHTGIGYSNQPQHFGDGTRLSIL.

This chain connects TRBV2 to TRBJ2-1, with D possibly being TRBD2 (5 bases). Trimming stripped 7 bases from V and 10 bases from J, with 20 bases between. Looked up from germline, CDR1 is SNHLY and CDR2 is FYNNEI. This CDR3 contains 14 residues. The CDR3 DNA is TGTGCCAGCATGGTGGGAGCGACCCCGTCCGAGCAGTTCTTC. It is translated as CASMVGATPSEQFF.